Presented here are 20 T cell receptor beta chains from one specimen sequenced in a study of T cells in Graves' hyperthyroidism and ophthalmopathy. Amplified regions were TCR beta CDR3 sequences from RNA transcripts. HTBI primers were the set used in a first-round RT-PCR of the TCR CDR3. TCRdb processed the multiplex PCR reads anew with MiXCR; each CDR3 protein has one entry. The sample lists hundreds of thousands of distinct CDR3 sequences; approximately 15% were seen once. The source material was blood. The receptors were sampled from a woman between 18 and 30 years old with Graves' hyperthyroidism.

This clonotype showed up many times. This rearrangement joins TRBV11-2 to TRBJ2-1; unclear D gene. V dropped 5 bases and J dropped 10 bases, with 15 bases sitting between them. In germline, CDR1 is SGHAT, CDR2 FQNNGV. This CDR3 comprises 13 residues. CDR3 bases: TGTGCCAGCAGCCCTGACATCTTCGCAGAGCAGTTCTTC. Translation: CASSPDIFAEQFF. The variable domain in full, with the rest retrieved from reference TRBV11-2 and TRBJ2-1, is EAGVAQSPRYKIIEKRQSVAFWCNPISGHATLYWYQQILGQGPKLLIQFQNNGVVDDSQLPKDRFSAERLKGVDSTLKIQPAKLEDSAVYLCASSPDIFAEQFFGPGTRLTVL.

This clonotype has a count of ten or more. The chain has TRBV28 and TRBJ1-2; a weak D match, TRBD1 (5 bases). CDR3 length: 14 amino acids. Trimming pared 6 bases from V and 4 bases from J, leaving 15 bases between. CDR1 is MDHEN, CDR2 SYDVKM, per germline. The CDR3 DNA reads TGTGCCAGCAGATTCGGGGGTTTAAGCTATGGCTACACCTTC. Amino acids: CASRFGGLSYGYTF.

In this sample, this clonotype turned up many times. The chain employs TRBV29-1 and TRBJ2-5; 14 nucleotides match TRBD2. This CDR3 is 15 amino acids long. Losses at the gene ends were 6 bases for V and 2 bases for J; bases not matched to a gene: 5. Germline assignment: CDR1 SQVTM and CDR2 ANQGSEA. CDR3 residues: CSVVGLAGVQETQYF. CDR3 DNA: TGCAGCGTGGTGGGACTAGCGGGAGTTCAAGAGACCCAGTACTTC.

This clonotype was seen at least ten times. The V and J genes are TRBV7-9 and TRBJ2-3, with 7 bases matching TRBD1. J lost 4 bases, V lost 2 bases, and 3 bases had no gene match. There are 14 residues in the CDR3. Germline CDR1 reads SEHNR; CDR2 reads FQNEAQ (reference sequence). The CDR3, as DNA: TGTGCCAGCAGCTTACAACAGGGGCCAGATACGCAGTATTTT. As protein: CASSLQQGPDTQYF.

This clonotype came up many times. The gene calls are TRBV12-3 or TRBV12-4 and TRBJ1-2; possible D gene TRBD1, 5 bases. CDR3 size: 14 residues. V was pared by 6 bases and J by 1 base, with 12 bases between. The DNA of the CDR3 is TGTGCCAGCAGACCGGACATCCTTAACTATGGCTACACCTTC. It encodes CASRPDILNYGYTF.

This clonotype was observed a few times. The rearrangement uses TRBV3-1 and TRBJ2-7; D gene unclear. The CDR3 runs 12 residues. Deletions cut 0 bases from V and 7 bases from J, with 7 bases between. Germline V CDR1 and CDR2: LGHDT, YNNKEL (reference sequence). The CDR3 reads CASSQDWREQYF. The CDR3 DNA sequence: TGTGCCAGCAGCCAAGATTGGCGTGAGCAGTACTTC.

Ten or more counts support this clonotype. This chain connects TRBV28 to TRBJ2-1; 10 positions match TRBD2. CDR1 is MDHEN and CDR2 is SYDVKM in the germline V gene. The CDR3 has 17 residues. V shed 3 bases and J 8 bases; nucleotides not matched to a gene: 13. The CDR3 sequence is CASSFTSGIAVADEQFF. The CDR3 nucleotides read TGTGCCAGCAGTTTCACTAGCGGGATCGCCGTCGCCGATGAGCAGTTCTTC.

This clonotype has a handful of counts. The rearrangement links TRBV9 to TRBJ2-4; D possibly matches TRBD1 or TRBD2 (5 bases each). V was pared by 3 bases and J by 0 bases, with 10 bases between. CDR3 length equals 15 residues. CDR1 is SGDLS and CDR2 is YYNGEE in the germline V gene. The CDR3, as DNA: TGTGCCAGCAGCGCCGAGGGGAAAGCCAAAAACATTCAGTACTTC. Translation: CASSAEGKAKNIQYF.

This clonotype was seen at least ten times. The rearrangement joins TRBV11-3 to TRBJ2-5, with D perhaps matching TRBD2 (5 bases). Germline V gives CDR1 SGHNT, CDR2 YENEEA. Trimming shortened V by 6 bases and J by 4 bases, and 18 bases separated the two germline ends. The length of the CDR3 is 15 residues. Written as DNA, the CDR3 is TGTGCCAGCAGTCCTAGGGAGTCTGGCCCAGAGACCCAGTACTTC. This gives the protein CASSPRESGPETQYF. The full variable domain, in which reference TRBV11-3 and TRBJ2-5 provide the parts outside the CDR3, is EAGVVQSPRYKIIEKKQPVAFWCNPISGHNTLYWYLQNLGQGPELLIRYENEEAVDDSQLPKDRFSAERLKGVDSTLKIQPAELGDSAVYLCASSPRESGPETQYFGPGTRLLVL.

V and J are TRBV29-1 and TRBJ2-1; D perhaps matches TRBD2 (6 bases). The germline V gene encodes CDR1 SQVTM and CDR2 ANQGSEA. The CDR3 totals 16 residues. The ends were cut back, 2 bases at V and 4 bases at J, with 18 bases in the middle. The chain's CDR3 is CSVERLHRLGYNEQFF. Here the CDR3 DNA reads TGCAGCGTTGAAAGGCTGCATCGACTAGGGTACAATGAGCAGTTCTTC.

There are a few counts of this clonotype. The chain is built from TRBV7-9 and TRBJ2-1; D may be TRBD2 (6 bases). The CDR3 contains 18 residues. The germline CDR1 and CDR2 sequences are SEHNR and FQNEAQ (reference sequence). Trimming shortened V by 4 bases and J by 4 bases, and 23 bases separated the two germline ends. The CDR3 reads CASSSPDGGGTEYNEQFF. The CDR3 nucleotides are TGTGCCAGCAGCTCCCCCGACGGTGGGGGGACTGAATACAATGAGCAGTTCTTC.

This clonotype was recorded a few times. The chain carries TRBV10-3 and TRBJ2-7; D gene unclear. Germline CDR1 ENHRY, CDR2 SYGVKD. There are 15 residues in the CDR3. V was trimmed by 8 bases and J by 0 bases, leaving 17 bases between them. CDR3 protein: CAIESDGYPSYEQYF. The CDR3, as DNA: TGTGCCATCGAGTCGGATGGGTACCCCTCCTACGAGCAGTACTTC.

The chain uses TRBV5-1 and TRBJ2-3, with 13 bases matching TRBD2. V gave up 5 bases and J gave up 8 bases; unmatched junction bases: 5. Germline CDR1 SGHRS, CDR2 YFSETQ. The CDR3 sequence is 14 residues long. The CDR3 sequence: CASSWTSGSGTQYF. CDR3 DNA sequence: TGCGCCAGCAGTTGGACTAGCGGGAGCGGTACGCAGTATTTT.

V gene TRBV4-1 combines with J gene TRBJ2-7, with 8 nucleotides matching TRBD2. V was pared by 11 bases and J by 1 base, with 13 bases of the junction left unmatched. Germline CDR1 is MGHRA and CDR2 is YSYEKL. The CDR3 has 15 amino acids. CDR3: CAVARGSGRSYEQYF. The CDR3 coding sequence is TGCGCCGTAGCAAGAGGAAGCGGGAGATCCTACGAGCAGTACTTC.

The CDR3 region has the DNA TGTGCCAGCAGTTACTCGAGGGGACTAGCGGGAGTTAATGAGCAGTTCTTC. The encoded protein is CASSYSRGLAGVNEQFF. The chain joins TRBV6-6 to TRBJ2-1, with 14 bases that match TRBD2. Germline CDR1 reads MNHNY; CDR2 reads SVGAGI (reference sequence). The trim removed 0 bases at V and 7 bases at J, leaving 5 bases unmatched. The CDR3 has 17 amino acids.

This clonotype was observed once. A clone one base away is much larger, so this may be a read error. The rearrangement uses TRBV7-9 and TRBJ2-1, with D hard to call. Near its end, the DNA agrees better with TRBJ2-7, so the J call may be wrong. In germline, CDR1 is SEHNR, CDR2 FQNEAQ (reference sequence). The CDR3 is 16 amino acids. CDR3 in amino acids: CASSFLGQVVPHEQYF. CDR3 DNA sequence: TGTGCCAGCAGCTTCCTCGGGCAGGTGGTTCCTCATGAGCAGTACTTC.

This clonotype came up many times. The chain carries TRBV20-1 and TRBJ2-7, with TRBD2 matching over 7 bases. Trimming took 0 bases from V and 0 from J; bases not matched to a gene: 5. CDR3 length: 15 amino acids. Per the germline V gene, CDR1 is DFQATT and CDR2 is SNEGSKA (reference sequence). The CDR3 loop is CSARDILAASYEQYF. The CDR3 nucleotides read TGCAGTGCTAGAGATATCCTAGCGGCCTCCTACGAGCAGTACTTC.

V and J are TRBV6-9 and TRBJ1-3, with D perhaps TRBD1 (5 bases). The CDR3 spans 14 residues. The V end lost 3 bases, the J end lost 2 bases, and 8 bases lay between the germline ends. The germline CDR1 and CDR2 sequences are MNHGY and SVAAGI. CDR3 sequence (DNA): TGTGCCAGCAGTTACGAGGGGCCTGGAAACACCATATATTTT. Amino acid sequence: CASSYEGPGNTIYF.

V usage is TRBV18 and J usage is TRBJ2-6, with 8 bases lining up with TRBD1. Germline CDR1 reads KGHSH; CDR2 reads LQKENI. The CDR3 covers 17 residues. Trimming at V came to 6 bases and at J to 0 bases, leaving 7 bases not matched to a gene. In DNA, the CDR3 is TGTGCCAGCTCGAGACAGGGGCTTCACTCTGGGGCCAACGTCCTGACTTTC. Protein: CASSRQGLHSGANVLTF.

Remarks on this clonotype: At one boundary the junction diverges from the germline segment, which might be a read error. The chain uses TRBV4-2 and TRBJ2-7, with TRBD2 as a possible D gene (6 bases). Germline V gives CDR1 LGHNA, CDR2 YNFKEQ. The CDR3 length is 16 residues. The chain's CDR3 is CASSQDDSGVSYEQCF. The CDR3 DNA sequence: TGTGCCAGCAGCCAAGATGATTCGGGGGTCTCCTACGAGCAGTGCTTC.